The sequence of this T cell receptor (beta chain) was determined in a study of HIV-infected patients and healthy controls. Study-level points and caveats: CDR3 sharing between individuals was lower in HIV-infected patients than in healthy controls.

Within the sample, this clonotype is medium-sized. What it binds is unknown. Germline loops: CDR1 SGHDT, CDR2 YYEEEE. The CDR3 runs 14 residues. V shed 4 bases and J shed 4 bases, with 11 bases lying between them. Whole blood was used without fractionation, so all unsorted peripheral T cells were included. The RNA source was a 2.5 ml peripheral blood draw. cDNA was made from about 510 ng RNA using alpha and beta constant primers. Each of the alpha and beta chains got its own library through chain-specific third strand synthesis with indices. TCRdb itself ran the 5' RACE reads through MiXCR, one entry per CDR3 protein. Of about 24,000 distinct CDR3 sequences in the sample, roughly 8.7% were seen once.

Source material: blood. The TCR comes from an adult in good health. The chain is built from TRBV5-6 and TRBJ1-4, with D unclear. CDR3 sequence: CASSLAQFNEKLFF. DNA for the CDR3: TGTGCCAGCAGCCTGGCTCAGTTTAATGAAAAACTGTTTTTT.